The clone carrying this T cell receptor (beta chain) is a singleton in its sample. The table came from immunoSEQ multiplex PCR; TCRdb's copy has only in-frame clones and leaves some out. The repertoire holds fewer than 350,000 clones, 89% seen once, with roughly 5.3% in the top ten. These data originate in a study of blood T cell repertoires in COVID-19. With 3 bases clipped from V and 5 bases from J, the junction kept 21 bases outside the gene matches. This CDR3 comprises 18 residues. The V gene's germline CDR1 is DFQATT and CDR2 SNEGSKA (reference sequence). This sequence was found in a man between 60 and 75 years old who had recovered from COVID-19. Sequenced: PBMCs or T cells enriched from blood (not recorded which). The chain has TRBV20-1 and TRBJ2-7; 8 bases are a match to TRBD2. The CDR3 here is CSASVLFGAGGSLHEQYF. The DNA of the CDR3 is TGCAGTGCTAGTGTTCTGTTCGGGGCGGGAGGTTCACTCCACGAGCAGTACTTC.